This passage covers 13 T cell receptor beta chains from one sample sequenced in a study of T cell repertoires in cytomegalovirus infection. No antigen is known for these receptors. One entry per CDR3 protein results from TCRdb running MiXCR on the reads. This sample has 700,000 to 850,000 distinct CDR3 sequences, with over 25% found just once. Sequenced here: cultured CD8+ T cells from PBMCs, sampled from culture after CMV antigen stimulation. These receptors originate from a human donor in good health (CMV status not recorded). Some clones in this sample may be carry-over from other donors' samples.

This clonotype was found a few times. J is TRBJ2-1 and V is TRBV7-8; 7 bases are a match to TRBD1. J was trimmed by 7 bases and V by 1 base; bases with no gene match: 4. The CDR3 consists of 14 residues. Germline CDR1 SGHVS, CDR2 FQNEAQ. CDR3 coding DNA: TGTGCCAGCAGCTTAGAGACAGGGATTAATGAGCAGTTCTTC. Its translation: CASSLETGINEQFF.

The chain employs TRBV25-1 and TRBJ2-2; D might be TRBD2 (7 bases). The length of the CDR3 is 19 residues. Trimming pared 4 bases from V and 4 bases from J, leaving 25 bases between. Germline V gene sequence: CDR1 MGHDK, CDR2 SYGVNS. CDR3 nucleotide sequence: TGTGCCAGCAGTGGGCCTGGAGGGGGGGGCCTTGGGGCCACCGGGGAGCTGTTTTTT. This sequence encodes CASSGPGGGGLGATGELFF.

This clonotype came up a few times. The V and J genes are TRBV5-6 and TRBJ2-3, with 9 bases matching TRBD2. J was trimmed by 5 bases and V by 0 bases; bases with no gene match: 1. This CDR3 region has 14 residues. Germline CDR1 and CDR2: SGHDT and YYEEEE. This CDR3 reads CASSLGSGGDTQYF. CDR3 bases: TGTGCCAGCAGCTTGGGTAGCGGGGGAGATACGCAGTATTTT.

In its sample, this clonotype was seen many times. The chain carries TRBV7-6 and TRBJ2-3, with 7 bases aligning to TRBD1. Germline trimming cut 2 bases from V and 3 bases from J; bases unmatched to any gene: 11. Germline V gene data show CDR1 as SGHVS and CDR2 as FNYEAQ. CDR3 length: 17 amino acids. CDR3 sequence reads: CASSLLVRQGGTDTQYF. CDR3 in DNA: TGTGCCAGCAGCTTACTGGTCCGACAGGGTGGAACAGATACGCAGTATTTT.

This clonotype was detected ten times or more. The chain couples TRBV27 to TRBJ2-1; 10 bases line up with TRBD2. The V gene's germline CDR1 is MNHEY and CDR2 SMNVEV (reference sequence). The trim removed 6 bases at V and 7 bases at J, leaving 6 bases unmatched. The CDR3 totals 14 residues. The CDR3 here is CASSLGAGGNEQFF. CDR3 nucleotides: TGTGCCAGCAGCTTGGGAGCGGGGGGGAATGAGCAGTTCTTC.

The chain employs TRBV11-2 and TRBJ2-3; possibly TRBD2 for D (6 bases). Trimming took off 1 base at V and 0 bases at J, with 11 bases between the two ends. CDR3 length: 16 amino acids. The V gene's germline CDR1 is SGHAT and CDR2 FQNNGV. The CDR3 sequence is CASSLVAGISTDTQYF. CDR3 sequence (DNA): TGTGCCAGCAGCTTAGTTGCGGGGATAAGCACAGATACGCAGTATTTT.

The chain recombines TRBV29-1 with TRBJ2-7; unclear D gene. The germline CDR1 and CDR2 sequences are SQVTM and ANQGSEA. This CDR3 contains 14 residues. The germline V and J ends were trimmed by 5 bases and 6 bases, with 20 bases remaining between them. The CDR3, as DNA: TGCAGCGTTTCTGGCAGTCAAGACCCTGGCGAGCAGTACGTC. This gives the protein CSVSGSQDPGEQYV.

This sequence joins TRBV6-6 and TRBJ2-1, with a possible D match to TRBD1 (6 bases). V was cut by 2 bases and J by 2 bases, with 10 bases left in between. The germline V gene encodes CDR1 MNHNY and CDR2 SVGAGI (reference sequence). The CDR3 is made up of 15 amino acids. The CDR3 nucleotides are TGTGCCAGCAGTTACGAGGGGGATCCCTACAATGAGCAGTTCTTC. Translating it yields CASSYEGDPYNEQFF.

This clonotype was counted only a few times. The V call is TRBV19, the J call TRBJ2-7, with D possibly being TRBD2 (6 bases). V was shortened by 1 base and J by 2 bases, with 9 bases between the two germline ends. This CDR3 has 14 residues. The germline CDR1 and CDR2 sequences are LNHDA and SQIVND (reference sequence). CDR3 sequence: CASSIGGGAYEQYF. DNA for the CDR3: TGTGCCAGTAGTATAGGTGGAGGGGCCTACGAGCAGTACTTC.

This clonotype has just a few counts. The V gene is TRBV18, the J gene TRBJ2-5; 7 nucleotides agree with TRBD1. V was clipped by 3 bases and J by 5 bases; unmatched bases: 6. The V gene's germline CDR1 is KGHSH and CDR2 LQKENI. CDR3 length: 14 amino acids. The CDR3 DNA follows: TGTGCCAGCTCACCGGTGACAGGGACGGAGACCCAGTACTTC. Translation: CASSPVTGTETQYF.

The CDR3 nucleotides are TGTGCCAGCGCGGGGACGAGCTCCTACAATGAGCAGTTCTTC. Its translation: CASAGTSSYNEQFF. The chain combines TRBV5-4 with TRBJ2-1, with D perhaps TRBD2 (6 bases). The V end was cut by 7 bases, the J end by 0 bases, with 11 bases between. The germline V gene encodes CDR1 SGHNT and CDR2 YYREEE (reference sequence). This CDR3 region has 14 residues. Based on the CDR3 plus reference TRBV5-4 and TRBJ2-1, the full variable domain is ETGVTQSPTHLIKTRGQQVTLRCSSQSGHNTVSWYQQALGQGPQFIFQYYREEENGRGNFPPRFSGLQFPNYSSELNVNALELDDSALYLCASAGTSSYNEQFFGPGTRLTVL.

This chain joins TRBV27 and TRBJ2-1, with 8 positions matching TRBD2. CDR3 length: 13 amino acids. The trim removed 8 bases at V and 7 bases at J, leaving 7 bases unmatched. CDR1 and CDR2 from the germline V gene are MNHEY and SMNVEV (reference sequence). The chain's CDR3 is CASSAGARNEQFF. The CDR3 nucleotides are TGTGCCAGCTCAGCGGGGGCCAGGAATGAGCAGTTCTTC.

This clonotype turned up a few times. V is TRBV4-1 and J is TRBJ2-7; the match to TRBD2 covers 7 bases. The CDR3 contains 14 residues. CDR1 MGHRA and CDR2 YSYEKL come from the germline V gene. V was clipped by 4 bases and J by 4 bases; unmatched bases: 7. CDR3 DNA sequence: TGCGCCAGCAGCCCTGAGTTGGGGGGGTACGAGCAGTACGTC. Amino acids: CASSPELGGYEQYV.